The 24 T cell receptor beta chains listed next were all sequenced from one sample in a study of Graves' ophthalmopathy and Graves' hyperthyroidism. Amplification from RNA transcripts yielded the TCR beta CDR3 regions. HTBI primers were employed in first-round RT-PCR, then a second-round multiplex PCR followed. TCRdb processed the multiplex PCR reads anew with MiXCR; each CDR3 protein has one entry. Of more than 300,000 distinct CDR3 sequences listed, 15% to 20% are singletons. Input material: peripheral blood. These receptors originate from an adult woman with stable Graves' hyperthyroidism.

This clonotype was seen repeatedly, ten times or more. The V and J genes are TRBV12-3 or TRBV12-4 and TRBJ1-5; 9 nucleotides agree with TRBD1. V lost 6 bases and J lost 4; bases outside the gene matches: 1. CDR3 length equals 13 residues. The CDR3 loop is CASRGTGNQPQHF. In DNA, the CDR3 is TGTGCCAGCAGGGGGACAGGGAATCAGCCCCAGCATTTT.

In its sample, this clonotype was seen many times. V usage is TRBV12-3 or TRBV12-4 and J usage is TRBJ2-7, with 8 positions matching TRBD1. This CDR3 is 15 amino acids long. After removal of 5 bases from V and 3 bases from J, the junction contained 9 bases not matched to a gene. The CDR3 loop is CASSPGQGEGYEQYF. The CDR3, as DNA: TGTGCCAGCAGTCCAGGACAGGGTGAGGGCTACGAGCAGTACTTC.

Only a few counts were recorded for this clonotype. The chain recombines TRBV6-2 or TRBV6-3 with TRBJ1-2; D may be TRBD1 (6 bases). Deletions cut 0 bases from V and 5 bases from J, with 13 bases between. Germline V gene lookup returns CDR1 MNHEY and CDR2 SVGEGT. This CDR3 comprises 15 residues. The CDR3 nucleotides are TGTGCCAGCAGTTACTCGCCCGGGACACCTTATGGCTACACCTTC. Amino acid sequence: CASSYSPGTPYGYTF.

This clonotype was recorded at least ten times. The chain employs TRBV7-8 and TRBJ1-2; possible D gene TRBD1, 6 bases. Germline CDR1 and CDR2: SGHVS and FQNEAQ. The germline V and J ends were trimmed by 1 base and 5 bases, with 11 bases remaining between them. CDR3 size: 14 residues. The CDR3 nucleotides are TGTGCCAGCAGCTTAGTAGGGGGACCTTATGGCTACACCTTC. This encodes CASSLVGGPYGYTF.

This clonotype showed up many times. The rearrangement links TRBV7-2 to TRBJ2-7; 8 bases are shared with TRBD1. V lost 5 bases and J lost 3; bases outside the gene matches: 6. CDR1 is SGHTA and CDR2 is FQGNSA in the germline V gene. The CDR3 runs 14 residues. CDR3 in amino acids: CASSNQGARYEQYF. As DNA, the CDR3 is TGTGCCAGCAGCAATCAGGGGGCGCGCTACGAGCAGTACTTC.

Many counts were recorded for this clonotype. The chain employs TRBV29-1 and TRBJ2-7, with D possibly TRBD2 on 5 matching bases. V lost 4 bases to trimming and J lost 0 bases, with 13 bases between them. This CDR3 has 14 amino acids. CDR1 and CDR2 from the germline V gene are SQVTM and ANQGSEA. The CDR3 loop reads CSVGIPRGSYEQYF. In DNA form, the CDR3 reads TGCAGCGTTGGAATCCCCCGGGGCTCCTACGAGCAGTACTTC.

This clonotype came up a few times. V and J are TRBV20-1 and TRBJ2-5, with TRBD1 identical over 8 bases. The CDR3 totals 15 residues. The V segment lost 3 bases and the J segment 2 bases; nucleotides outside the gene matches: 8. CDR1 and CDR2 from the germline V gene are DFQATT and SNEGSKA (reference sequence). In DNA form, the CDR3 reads TGCAGTGCTAGGGCCTACAGGGGGGCACAAGAGACCCAGTACTTC. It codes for CSARAYRGAQETQYF.

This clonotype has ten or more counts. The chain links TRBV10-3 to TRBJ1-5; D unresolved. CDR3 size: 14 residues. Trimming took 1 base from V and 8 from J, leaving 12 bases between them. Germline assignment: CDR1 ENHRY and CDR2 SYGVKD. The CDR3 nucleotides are TGTGCCATCAGTGAGTGGGCCGTAGAGGAGCCCCAGCATTTT. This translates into CAISEWAVEEPQHF.

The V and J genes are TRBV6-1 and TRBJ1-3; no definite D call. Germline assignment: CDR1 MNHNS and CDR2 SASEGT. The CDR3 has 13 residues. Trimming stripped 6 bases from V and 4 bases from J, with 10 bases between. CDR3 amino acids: CASRSLPGNTIYF. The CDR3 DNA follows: TGTGCCAGCAGGTCGCTTCCCGGAAACACCATATATTTT.

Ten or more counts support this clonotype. The CDR3 reads CASSPTGKNQPQHF. The CDR3 DNA reads as TGTGCCAGCAGCCCGACAGGAAAGAATCAGCCCCAGCATTTT. The chain employs TRBV11-2 and TRBJ1-5; D may be TRBD1 (6 bases). The germline V and J ends were trimmed by 5 bases and 4 bases, with 12 bases remaining between them. Germline-derived CDR1 and CDR2 are SGHAT and FQNNGV. The length of the CDR3 is 14 residues.

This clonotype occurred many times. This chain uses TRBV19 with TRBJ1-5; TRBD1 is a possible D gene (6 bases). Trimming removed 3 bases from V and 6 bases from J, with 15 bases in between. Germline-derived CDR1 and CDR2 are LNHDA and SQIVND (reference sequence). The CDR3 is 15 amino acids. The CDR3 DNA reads TGTGCCAGTAGTATCGGGGGGGGCGGCGGTCAGCCCCAGCATTTT. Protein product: CASSIGGGGGQPQHF. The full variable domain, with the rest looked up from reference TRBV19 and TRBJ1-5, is DGGITQSPKYLFRKEGQNVTLSCEQNLNHDAMYWYRQDPGQGLRLIYYSQIVNDFQKGDIAEGYSVSREKKESFPLTVTSAQKNPTAFYLCASSIGGGGGQPQHFGDGTRLSIL.

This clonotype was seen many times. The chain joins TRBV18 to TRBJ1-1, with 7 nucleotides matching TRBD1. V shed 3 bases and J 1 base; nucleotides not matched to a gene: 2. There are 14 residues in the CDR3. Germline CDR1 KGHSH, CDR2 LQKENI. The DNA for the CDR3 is TGTGCCAGCTCACCCGACAGGGCGAACACTGAAGCTTTCTTT. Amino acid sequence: CASSPDRANTEAFF.

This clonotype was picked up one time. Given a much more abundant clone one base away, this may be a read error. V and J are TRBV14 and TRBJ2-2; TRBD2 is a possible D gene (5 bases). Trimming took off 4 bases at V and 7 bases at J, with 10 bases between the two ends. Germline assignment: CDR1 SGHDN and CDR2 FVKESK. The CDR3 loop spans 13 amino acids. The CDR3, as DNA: TGTGCCAGCAGCCTAGGCGGGTACGGGGAGCTGTTTTTT. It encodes CASSLGGYGELFF.

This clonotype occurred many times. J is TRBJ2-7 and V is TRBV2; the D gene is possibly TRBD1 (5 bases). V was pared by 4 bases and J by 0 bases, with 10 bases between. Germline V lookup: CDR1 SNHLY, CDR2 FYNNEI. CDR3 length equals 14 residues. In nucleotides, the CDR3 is TGTGCCAGCAGTGGACAGTTCAGCTCCTACGAGCAGTACTTC. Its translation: CASSGQFSSYEQYF.

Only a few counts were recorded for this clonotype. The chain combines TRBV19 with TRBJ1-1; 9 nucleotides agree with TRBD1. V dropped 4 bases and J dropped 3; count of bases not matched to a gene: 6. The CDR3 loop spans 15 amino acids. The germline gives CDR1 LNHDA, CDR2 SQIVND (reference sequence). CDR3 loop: CASSRDRAGDTEAFF. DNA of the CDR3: TGTGCCAGTAGTAGGGACAGGGCCGGGGACACTGAAGCTTTCTTT.

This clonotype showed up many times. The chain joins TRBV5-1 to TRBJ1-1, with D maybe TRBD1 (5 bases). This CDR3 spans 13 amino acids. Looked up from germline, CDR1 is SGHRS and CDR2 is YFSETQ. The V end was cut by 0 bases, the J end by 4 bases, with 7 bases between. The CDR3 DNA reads TGCGCCAGCAGCTTGGCGGGGACCACTGAAGCTTTCTTT. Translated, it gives CASSLAGTTEAFF.

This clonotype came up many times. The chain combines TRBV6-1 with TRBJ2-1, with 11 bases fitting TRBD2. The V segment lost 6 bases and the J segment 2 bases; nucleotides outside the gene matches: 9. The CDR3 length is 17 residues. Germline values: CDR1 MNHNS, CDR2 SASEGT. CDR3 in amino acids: CASSDPLAGGTYNEQFF. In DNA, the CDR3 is TGTGCCAGCAGCGACCCCCTAGCGGGAGGCACCTACAATGAGCAGTTCTTC.

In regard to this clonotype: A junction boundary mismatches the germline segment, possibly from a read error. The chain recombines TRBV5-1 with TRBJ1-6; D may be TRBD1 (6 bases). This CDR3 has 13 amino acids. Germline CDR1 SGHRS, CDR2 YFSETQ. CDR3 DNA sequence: TGCGCCATCAGCTTGGGGGCTAATTCACCCCTCCACTTT. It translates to CAISLGANSPLHF.

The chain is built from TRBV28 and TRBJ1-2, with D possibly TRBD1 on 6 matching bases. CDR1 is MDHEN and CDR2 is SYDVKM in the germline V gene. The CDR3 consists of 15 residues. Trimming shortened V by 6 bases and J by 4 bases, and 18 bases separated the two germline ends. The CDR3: CASSTAGHLSYGYTF. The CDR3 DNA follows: TGTGCCAGCAGCACAGCGGGACACCTATCCTATGGCTACACCTTC.

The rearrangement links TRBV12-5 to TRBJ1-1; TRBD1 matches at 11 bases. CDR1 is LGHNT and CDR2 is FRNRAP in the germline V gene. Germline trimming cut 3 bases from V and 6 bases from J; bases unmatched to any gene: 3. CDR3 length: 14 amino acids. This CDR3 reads CASGFGQGAAEAFF. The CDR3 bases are TGTGCTAGTGGTTTCGGACAGGGGGCCGCTGAAGCTTTCTTT.

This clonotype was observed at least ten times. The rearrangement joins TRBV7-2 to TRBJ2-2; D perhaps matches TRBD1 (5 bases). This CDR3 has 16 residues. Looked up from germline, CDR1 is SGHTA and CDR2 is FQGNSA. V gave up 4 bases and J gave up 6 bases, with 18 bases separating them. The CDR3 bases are TGTGCCAGCAGCTCTAGGGGATCGTACGGCCCCGGGGAGCTGTTTTTT. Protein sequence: CASSSRGSYGPGELFF.

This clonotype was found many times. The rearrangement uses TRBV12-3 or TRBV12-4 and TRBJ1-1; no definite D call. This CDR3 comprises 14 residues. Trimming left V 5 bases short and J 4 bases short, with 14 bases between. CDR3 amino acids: CASSTNSGGTEAFF. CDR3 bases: TGTGCCAGCAGTACCAACTCGGGAGGCACTGAAGCTTTCTTT.

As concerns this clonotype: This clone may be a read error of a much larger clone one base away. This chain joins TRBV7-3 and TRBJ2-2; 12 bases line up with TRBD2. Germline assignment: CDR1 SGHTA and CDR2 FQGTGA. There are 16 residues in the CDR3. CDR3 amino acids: CASSVTSGSPPGGLFF. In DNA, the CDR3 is TGTGCCAGCAGCGTGACTAGCGGGAGCCCCCCCGGGGGGCTGTTTTTT.

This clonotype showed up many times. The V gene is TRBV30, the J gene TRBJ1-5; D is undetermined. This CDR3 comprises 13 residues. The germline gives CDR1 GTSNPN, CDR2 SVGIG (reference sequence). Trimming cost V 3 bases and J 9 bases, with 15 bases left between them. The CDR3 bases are TGTGCCTGGAGCGAGGGTACCCGCGCGCCCCAGCATTTT. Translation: CAWSEGTRAPQHF.